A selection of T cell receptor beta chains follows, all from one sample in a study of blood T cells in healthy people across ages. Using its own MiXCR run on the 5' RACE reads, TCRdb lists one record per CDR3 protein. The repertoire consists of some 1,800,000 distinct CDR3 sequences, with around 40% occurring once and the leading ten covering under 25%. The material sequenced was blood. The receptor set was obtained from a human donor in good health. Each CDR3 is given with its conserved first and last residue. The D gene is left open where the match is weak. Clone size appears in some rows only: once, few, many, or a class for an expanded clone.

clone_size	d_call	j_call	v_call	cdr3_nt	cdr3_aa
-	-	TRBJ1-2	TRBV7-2	TGTGCCAGCAGCTTAGCAGGTGGTCTGAAGAATTTTAACTATGGCTACACCTTC	CASSLAGGLKNFNYGYTF
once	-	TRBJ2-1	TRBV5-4	TGTGCCAGCAGCCTCCAGGGGTTCCCCGAGCAGTTCTTC	CASSLQGFPEQFF
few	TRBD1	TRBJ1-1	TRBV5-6	TGTGCCAGCAGCGTGGGACAGACCACTGAAGCTTTCTTT	CASSVGQTTEAFF
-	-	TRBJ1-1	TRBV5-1	TGCGCCAGCAGCTTGGGGGTTCAACCTGGGGGTGTGGAAGCTTTCTTT	CASSLGVQPGGVEAFF
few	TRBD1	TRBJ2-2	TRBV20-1	TGCAGTGCCTACAGGGGGCCCGGGGAGCTGTTTTTT	CSAYRGPGELFF
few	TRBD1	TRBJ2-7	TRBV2	TGTGCCAGCACTAAGGGGACAGGAACCTACGAGCAGTACTTC	CASTKGTGTYEQYF
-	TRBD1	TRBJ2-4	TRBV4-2	TGTGCCAGCAGCCAAGAGGGACAGAAAAGCATTCAGTACTTC	CASSQEGQKSIQYF
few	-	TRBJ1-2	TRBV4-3	TGCGCCAGCAGCCAAGATCAGGGTCAGGATGGCTACACCTTC	CASSQDQGQDGYTF
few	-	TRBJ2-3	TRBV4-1	TGCGCCAGCAGCCAGTCGGGGGGCCCAGGGACTTACACAGATACGCAGTATTTT	CASSQSGGPGTYTDTQYF
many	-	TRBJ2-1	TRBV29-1	TGCAGCGTTGAAAGGGCAGGTTCGTATGAGCAGTTCTTC	CSVERAGSYEQFF
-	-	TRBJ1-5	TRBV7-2	TGTGCCAGCAGCTTAGCGGCAGGGAAGCCCCAGCATTTT	CASSLAAGKPQHF
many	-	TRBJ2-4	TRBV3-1	TGTGCCAGCACCCCAGGAAGTGGGGGACCGAGAAAAAACATTCAGTACTTC	CASTPGSGGPRKNIQYF
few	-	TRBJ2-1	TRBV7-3	TGTGCCAGCAGCTTAACCGGGGGGCAATACAATGAGCAGTTCTTC	CASSLTGGQYNEQFF
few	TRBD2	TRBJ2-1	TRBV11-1	TGTGCCAGCAGCCCTGCTCTAGCGGGGGGTACCTACAATGAGCAGTTCTTC	CASSPALAGGTYNEQFF
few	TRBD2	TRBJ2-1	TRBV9	TGTGCCAGCAGCGTGGAGGCTAGCGGGGGGGAAAGGCAGTTCTTC	CASSVEASGGERQFF
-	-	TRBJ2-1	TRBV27	TGTGCCAGCAGTCCCCGACCGGACAGCATAGCCAAAAACATTCAGTTCTTC	CASSPRPDSIAKNIQFF
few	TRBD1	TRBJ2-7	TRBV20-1	TGCAGTGCTGAGGACAGGCAAGAGCAGTACTTC	CSAEDRQEQYF
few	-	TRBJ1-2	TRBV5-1	TGCGCCAGCAGCTTGTGGTCAGGGGCTATCGATGGCTACACCTTC	CASSLWSGAIDGYTF
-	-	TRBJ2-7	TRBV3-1	TGTGCCAGCTTCGACAGGCCGTTCTACGAGCAGTACTTC	CASFDRPFYEQYF
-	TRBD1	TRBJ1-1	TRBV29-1	TGCAGCGTTGAAGGAGAGACAGGGATTCAAGCTTTCTTT	CSVEGETGIQAFF
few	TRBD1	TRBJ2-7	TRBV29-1	TGCAGCGTACCCGGGACAGGGGGCGATGAGCAGTACTTC	CSVPGTGGDEQYF
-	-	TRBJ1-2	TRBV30	TGTGCCTGGTCGGGGGGCCCATATGGCTACACCTTC	CAWSGGPYGYTF
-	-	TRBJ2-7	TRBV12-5	TGTGCTAGTGGTTTCGGGACTGGACCCTACGAGCAGTACTTC	CASGFGTGPYEQYF
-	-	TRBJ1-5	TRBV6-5	TGTGCCAGCGGGAGGGGGGCAAATCAGCCCCAGCATTTT	CASGRGANQPQHF
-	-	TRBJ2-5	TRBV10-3	TGTGCCATCAGCCCAGGGTGGGATGACCAAGAGACCCAGTACTTC	CAISPGWDDQETQYF
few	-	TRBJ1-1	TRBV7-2	TGTGCCAGCAGCCCCCCGTCGTGGGGGCAGGCTGAAGCTTTCTTT	CASSPPSWGQAEAFF
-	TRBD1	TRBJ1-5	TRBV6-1	TGTGCCAGCAGGCTCCGTCGGGACAGCCGAAACCCCAATCAGCCCCAGCATTTT	CASRLRRDSRNPNQPQHF
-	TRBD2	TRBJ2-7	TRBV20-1	TGCAGTGCTAGGGGACTAGCGGGGGGCCCCTACGAGCAGTACTTC	CSARGLAGGPYEQYF
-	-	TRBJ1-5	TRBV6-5	TGTGCCAGCAGTTACTCTGGATCCTGGCCCCAGCATTTT	CASSYSGSWPQHF
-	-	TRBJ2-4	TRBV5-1	TGCGCCAGCAGCTATGGCGGGTCGAACATTCAGTACTTC	CASSYGGSNIQYF
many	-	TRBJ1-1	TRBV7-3	TGTGCCAGCAGCCGGTGGTGGAACACTGAAGCTTTCTTT	CASSRWWNTEAFF
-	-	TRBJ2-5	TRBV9	TGTGCCAGCAGCGACTCTGGTCCTAGGCAGTACTTC	CASSDSGPRQYF
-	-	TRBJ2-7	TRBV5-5	TGTGCCAGCAGCCCAGTAAAAGGCAGGGGTATTTCCTACGAGCAGTACTTC	CASSPVKGRGISYEQYF
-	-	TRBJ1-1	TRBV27	TGTGCCAGCAGTTTATCACGGGGGGCCGGCGCTGAAGCTTTCTTT	CASSLSRGAGAEAFF
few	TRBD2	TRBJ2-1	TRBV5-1	TGCGCCAGCAGCCTACAACTAGCGGACTCCTACAATGAGCAGTTCTTC	CASSLQLADSYNEQFF
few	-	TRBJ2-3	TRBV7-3	TGTGCCAGCAGCTTAACGTTAACCTCCGATACGCAGTATTTT	CASSLTLTSDTQYF
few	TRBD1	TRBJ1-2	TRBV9	TGTGCCAGCAGAAAAGGACAGGGACATAACTATGGCTACACCTTC	CASRKGQGHNYGYTF
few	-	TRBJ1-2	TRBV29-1	TGCAGCGTTGAAGAGGACTACGATGGCTACACCTTC	CSVEEDYDGYTF
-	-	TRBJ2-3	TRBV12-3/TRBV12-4	TGTGCCAGCAGATTCACCGGGGGCTTCACAGATACGCAGTATTTT	CASRFTGGFTDTQYF
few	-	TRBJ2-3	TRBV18	TGTGCCAGCTCACCGCTACAGGACACAGATACGCAGTATTTT	CASSPLQDTDTQYF
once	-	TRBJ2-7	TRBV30	TGTGCCTGGAGTCCTGACCCCTACGAGCAGTACTTC	CAWSPDPYEQYF
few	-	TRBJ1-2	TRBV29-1	TGCAGCGTTATGGGCGATCCGAAAACCTACTATGGCTACACCTTC	CSVMGDPKTYYGYTF
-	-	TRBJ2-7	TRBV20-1	TGCTCTGGTGAGGCACCAACTTCCTACGAGCAGTACTTC	CSGEAPTSYEQYF
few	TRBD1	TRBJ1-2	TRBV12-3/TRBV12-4	TGTGCCAGCAGTTCCTACACCGGGACAGGGGACGACTATCAGTATGGCTACACCTTC	CASSSYTGTGDDYQYGYTF
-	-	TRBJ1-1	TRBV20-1	TGCAGTGCTAGAGTACAGGGAGGACGGACTGAAGCTTTCTTT	CSARVQGGRTEAFF
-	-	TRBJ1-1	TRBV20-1	TGCAGTGCTAGAGTCAGCCGCCAAGAGACGGCTTTCTTT	CSARVSRQETAFF
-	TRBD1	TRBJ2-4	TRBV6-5	TGTGCCAGCAGAGGCACCGGGACAGGGTCAAAAAACATTCAGTACTTC	CASRGTGTGSKNIQYF
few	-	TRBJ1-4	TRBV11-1	TGTGCCAGCAGCCACGGACACCTAGGTCGTGAAAAACTGTTTTTT	CASSHGHLGREKLFF
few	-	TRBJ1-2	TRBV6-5	TGTGCCAGCAGCACCAAAGGGCGTGTAAGCTACACCTTC	CASSTKGRVSYTF
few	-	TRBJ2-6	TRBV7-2	TGTGCCAGCAGCTCAAGGTCAGGTGGGGCCAACGTCCTGACTTTC	CASSSRSGGANVLTF